This TCR beta chain stems from a study of post-analysis software for immune sequencing data. V was clipped by 11 bases and J by 5 bases; unmatched bases: 12. The CDR3 runs to 14 residues. Per germline, CDR1 SNHLY and CDR2 FYNNEI. Note on this clonotype: Its antigen remains unknown.

Unique molecular identifiers tagged the TCR beta cDNA libraries. TCRdb re-called the PCR reads through MiXCR, storing one row per CDR3 protein. In the table there are some 190,000 distinct CDR3 sequences, roughly 28% of which are singletons. The study's findings and limits: Five or six TRBV segments were significantly more frequent in patients than in controls. TRBV5-6, TRBV5-1 and TRBV20-1 were among these segments.

The chain employs TRBV2 and TRBJ2-5; TRBD1 aligns across 9 bases. The source of this sequence is a girl under 18 with multiple sclerosis. The material sequenced was blood. The CDR3 sequence: CAGPWTGVEETQYF. The CDR3 DNA follows: TGTGCCGGACCATGGACAGGGGTGGAGGAGACCCAGTACTTC. Combining the CDR3 with reference TRBV2 and TRBJ2-5 gives the whole variable domain EPEVTQTPSHQVTQMGQEVILRCVPISNHLYFYWYRQILGQKVEFLVSFYNNEISEKSEIFDDQFSVERPDGSNFTLKIRSTKLEDSAMYFCAGPWTGVEETQYFGPGTRLLVL.